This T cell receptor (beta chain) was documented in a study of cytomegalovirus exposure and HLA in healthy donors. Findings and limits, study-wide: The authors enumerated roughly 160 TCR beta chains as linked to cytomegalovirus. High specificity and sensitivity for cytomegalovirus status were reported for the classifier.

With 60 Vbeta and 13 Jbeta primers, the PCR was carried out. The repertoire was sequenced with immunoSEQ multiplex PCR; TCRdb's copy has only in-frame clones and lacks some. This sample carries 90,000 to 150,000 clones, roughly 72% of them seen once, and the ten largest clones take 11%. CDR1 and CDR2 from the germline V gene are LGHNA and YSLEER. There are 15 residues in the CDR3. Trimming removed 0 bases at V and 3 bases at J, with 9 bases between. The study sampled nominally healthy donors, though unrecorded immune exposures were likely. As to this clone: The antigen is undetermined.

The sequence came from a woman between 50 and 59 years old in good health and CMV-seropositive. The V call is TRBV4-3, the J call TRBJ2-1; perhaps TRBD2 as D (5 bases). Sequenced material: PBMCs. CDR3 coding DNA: TGCGCCAGCAGCCAAGATCTAGCTGGCTACAATGAGCAGTTCTTC. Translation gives CASSQDLAGYNEQFF.